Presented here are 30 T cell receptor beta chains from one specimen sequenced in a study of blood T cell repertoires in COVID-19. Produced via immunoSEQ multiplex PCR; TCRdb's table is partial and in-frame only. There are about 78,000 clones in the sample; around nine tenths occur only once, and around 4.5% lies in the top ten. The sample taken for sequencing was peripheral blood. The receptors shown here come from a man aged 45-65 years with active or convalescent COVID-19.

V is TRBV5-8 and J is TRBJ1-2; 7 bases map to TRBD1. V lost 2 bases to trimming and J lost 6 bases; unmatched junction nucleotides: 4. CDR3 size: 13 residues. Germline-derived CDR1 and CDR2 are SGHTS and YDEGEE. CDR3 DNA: TGTGCCAGCAGCTTTGGGCAGGGGGATGGCTACACCTTC. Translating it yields CASSFGQGDGYTF.

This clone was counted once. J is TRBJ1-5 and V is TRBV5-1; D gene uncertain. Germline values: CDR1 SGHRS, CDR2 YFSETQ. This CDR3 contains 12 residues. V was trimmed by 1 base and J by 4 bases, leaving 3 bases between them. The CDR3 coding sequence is TGCGCCAGCAGCTTGATAAATCAGCCCCAGCATTTT. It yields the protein CASSLINQPQHF.

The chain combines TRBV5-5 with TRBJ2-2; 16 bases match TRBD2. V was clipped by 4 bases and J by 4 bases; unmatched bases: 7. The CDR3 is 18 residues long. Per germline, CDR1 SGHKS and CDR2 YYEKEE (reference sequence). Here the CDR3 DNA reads TGTGCCAGCAGCGAGGGACTAGCGGGGGGGCTGGTCACCGGGGAGCTGTTTTTT. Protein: CASSEGLAGGLVTGELFF.

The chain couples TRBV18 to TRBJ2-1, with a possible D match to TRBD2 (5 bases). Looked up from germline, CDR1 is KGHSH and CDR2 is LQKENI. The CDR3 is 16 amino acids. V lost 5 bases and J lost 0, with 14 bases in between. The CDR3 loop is CASSRTSTSSYNEQFF. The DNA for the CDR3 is TGTGCCAGCTCAAGAACTAGTACGAGCTCCTACAATGAGCAGTTCTTC.

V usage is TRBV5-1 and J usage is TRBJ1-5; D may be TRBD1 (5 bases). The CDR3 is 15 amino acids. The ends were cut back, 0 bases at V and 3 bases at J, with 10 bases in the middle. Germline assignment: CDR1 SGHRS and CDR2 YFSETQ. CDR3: CASSLEGRDNQPQHF. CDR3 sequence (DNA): TGCGCCAGCAGCTTGGAGGGGCGGGACAATCAGCCCCAGCATTTT.

The CDR3 protein is CASTRQGGDTQYF. The CDR3 region has the DNA TGTGCCAGCACTCGACAGGGTGGAGATACGCAGTATTTT. The V and J genes are TRBV28 and TRBJ2-3; TRBD1 matches 7 bases. This CDR3 region has 13 residues. V dropped 7 bases and J dropped 5; count of bases not matched to a gene: 6. The V gene's germline CDR1 is MDHEN and CDR2 SYDVKM. Full variable domain (remainder filled in from reference TRBV28 and TRBJ2-3): DVKVTQSSRYLVKRTGEKVFLECVQDMDHENMFWYRQDPGLGLRLIYFSYDVKMKEKGDIPEGYSVSREKKERFSLILESASTNQTSMYLCASTRQGGDTQYFGPGTRLTVL.

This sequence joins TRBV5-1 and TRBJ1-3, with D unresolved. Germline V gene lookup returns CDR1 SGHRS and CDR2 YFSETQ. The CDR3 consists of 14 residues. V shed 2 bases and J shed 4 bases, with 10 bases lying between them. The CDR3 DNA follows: TGCGCCAGCAGCTTTGGAGGGCCCGGAAACACCATATATTTT. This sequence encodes CASSFGGPGNTIYF.

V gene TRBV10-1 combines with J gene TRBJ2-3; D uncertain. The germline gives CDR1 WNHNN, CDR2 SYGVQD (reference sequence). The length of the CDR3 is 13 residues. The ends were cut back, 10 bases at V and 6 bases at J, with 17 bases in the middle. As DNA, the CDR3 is TGCGCCACCTCCCGGTACCAGGTGGATACGCAGTATTTT. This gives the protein CATSRYQVDTQYF.

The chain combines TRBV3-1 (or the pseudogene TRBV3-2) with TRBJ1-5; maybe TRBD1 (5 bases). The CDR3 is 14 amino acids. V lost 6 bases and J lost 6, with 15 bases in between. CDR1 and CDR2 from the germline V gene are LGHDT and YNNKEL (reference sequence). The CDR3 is CASSTSGVSQPQHF. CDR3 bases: TGTGCCAGCAGTACCTCGGGGGTAAGTCAGCCCCAGCATTTT.

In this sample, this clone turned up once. The chain's CDR3 is CASSYAPSGVSTDTQYF. The CDR3, as DNA: TGTGCCAGCAGTTACGCCCCTAGCGGGGTTAGCACAGATACGCAGTATTTT. The rearrangement joins TRBV6-2 or TRBV6-3 to TRBJ2-3, with 9 bases identical to TRBD2. The V segment lost 2 bases and the J segment 0 bases; nucleotides outside the gene matches: 6. This CDR3 contains 17 residues. The V gene's germline CDR1 is MNHEY and CDR2 SVGEGT.

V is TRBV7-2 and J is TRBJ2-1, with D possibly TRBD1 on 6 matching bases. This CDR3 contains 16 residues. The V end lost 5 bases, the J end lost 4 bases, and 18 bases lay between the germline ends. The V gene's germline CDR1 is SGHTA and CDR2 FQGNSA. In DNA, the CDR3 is TGTGCCAGCAGCCGTCTAGGGGCAGGGGCTTACAATGAGCAGTTCTTC. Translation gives CASSRLGAGAYNEQFF.

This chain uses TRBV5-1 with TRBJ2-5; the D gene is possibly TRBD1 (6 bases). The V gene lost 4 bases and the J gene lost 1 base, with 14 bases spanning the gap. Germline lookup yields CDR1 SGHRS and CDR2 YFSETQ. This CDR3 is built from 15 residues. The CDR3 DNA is TGCGCCAGCAGCAGGGGTGTGGGGGCCCAAGAGACCCAGTACTTC. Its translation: CASSRGVGAQETQYF.

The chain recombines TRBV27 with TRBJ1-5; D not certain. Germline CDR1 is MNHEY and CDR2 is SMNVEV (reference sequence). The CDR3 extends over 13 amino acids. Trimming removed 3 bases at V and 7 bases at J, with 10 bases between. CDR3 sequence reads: CASSFARWQPQHF. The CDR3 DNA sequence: TGTGCCAGCAGTTTCGCTAGGTGGCAGCCCCAGCATTTT.

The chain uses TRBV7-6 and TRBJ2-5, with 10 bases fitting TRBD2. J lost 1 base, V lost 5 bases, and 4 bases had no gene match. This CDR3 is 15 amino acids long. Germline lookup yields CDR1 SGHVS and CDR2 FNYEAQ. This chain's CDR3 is CASSNSGGPQETQYF. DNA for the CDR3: TGTGCCAGCAGCAATAGCGGGGGGCCCCAAGAGACCCAGTACTTC.

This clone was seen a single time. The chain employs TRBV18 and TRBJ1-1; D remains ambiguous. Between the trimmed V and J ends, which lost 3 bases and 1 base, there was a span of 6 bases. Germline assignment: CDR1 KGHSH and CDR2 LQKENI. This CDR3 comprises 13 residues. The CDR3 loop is CASSPTRNTEAFF. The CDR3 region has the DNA TGTGCCAGCTCACCTACTCGGAACACTGAAGCTTTCTTT.

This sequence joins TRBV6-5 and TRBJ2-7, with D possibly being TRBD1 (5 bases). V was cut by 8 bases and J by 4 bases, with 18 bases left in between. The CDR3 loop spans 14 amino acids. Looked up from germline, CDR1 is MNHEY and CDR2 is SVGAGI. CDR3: CASSTMGQGYEQYF. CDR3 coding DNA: TGTGCCAGCTCAACAATGGGGCAGGGTTACGAGCAGTACTTC.

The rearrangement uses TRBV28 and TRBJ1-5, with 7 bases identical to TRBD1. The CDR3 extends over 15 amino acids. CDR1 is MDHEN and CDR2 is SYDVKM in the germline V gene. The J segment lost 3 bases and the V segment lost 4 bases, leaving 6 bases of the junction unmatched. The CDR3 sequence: CASSSPGTANQPQHF. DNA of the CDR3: TGTGCCAGCAGTTCTCCAGGGACAGCCAATCAGCCCCAGCATTTT.

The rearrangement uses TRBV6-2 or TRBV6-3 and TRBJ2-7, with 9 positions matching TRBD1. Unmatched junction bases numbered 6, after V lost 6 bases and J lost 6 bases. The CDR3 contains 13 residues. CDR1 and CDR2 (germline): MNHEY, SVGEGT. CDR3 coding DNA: TGTGCCAGCAGCAGGACAGGGGATACCGAGCAGTACTTC. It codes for CASSRTGDTEQYF.

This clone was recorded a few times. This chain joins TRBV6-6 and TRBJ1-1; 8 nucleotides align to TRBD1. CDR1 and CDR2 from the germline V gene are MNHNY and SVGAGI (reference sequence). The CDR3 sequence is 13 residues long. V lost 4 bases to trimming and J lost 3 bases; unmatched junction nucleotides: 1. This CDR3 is CASSSTGDTEAFF. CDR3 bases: TGTGCCAGCAGTTCGACAGGGGACACTGAAGCTTTCTTT.

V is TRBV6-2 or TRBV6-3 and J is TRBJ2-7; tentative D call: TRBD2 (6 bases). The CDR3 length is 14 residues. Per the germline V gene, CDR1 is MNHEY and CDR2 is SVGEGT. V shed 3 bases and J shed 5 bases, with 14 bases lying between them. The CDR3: CASSYNGEEDEQYF. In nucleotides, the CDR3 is TGTGCCAGCAGTTATAATGGGGAGGAGGACGAGCAGTACTTC.

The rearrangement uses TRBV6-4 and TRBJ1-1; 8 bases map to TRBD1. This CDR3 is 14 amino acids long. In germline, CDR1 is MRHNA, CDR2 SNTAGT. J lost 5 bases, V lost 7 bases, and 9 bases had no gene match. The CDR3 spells CASNQTGERTEAFF. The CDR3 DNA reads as TGTGCCAGCAACCAGACAGGGGAAAGAACTGAAGCTTTCTTT.

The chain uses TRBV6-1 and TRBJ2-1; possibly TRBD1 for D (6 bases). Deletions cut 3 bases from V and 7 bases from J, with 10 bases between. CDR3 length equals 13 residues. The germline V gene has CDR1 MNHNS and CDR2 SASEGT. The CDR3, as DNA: TGTGCCAGCAGTGAGACAGGTTGGAATGAGCAGTTCTTC. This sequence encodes CASSETGWNEQFF.

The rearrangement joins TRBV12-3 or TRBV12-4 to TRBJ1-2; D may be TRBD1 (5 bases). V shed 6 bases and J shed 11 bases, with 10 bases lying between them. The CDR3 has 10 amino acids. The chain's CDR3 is CASSGGTYTF. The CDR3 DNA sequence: TGTGCCAGCAGCGGGGGTACATACACCTTC.

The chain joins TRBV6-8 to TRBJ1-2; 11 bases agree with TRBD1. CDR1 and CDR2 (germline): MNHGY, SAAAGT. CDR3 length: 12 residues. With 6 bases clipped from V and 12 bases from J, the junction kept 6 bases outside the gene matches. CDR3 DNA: TGTGCCAGCAGAGGGACAGGGGGTAGCGACACCTTC. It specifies CASRGTGGSDTF.

The CDR3 reads CASSLEGSKQYF. DNA of the CDR3: TGTGCCAGCAGCCTCGAGGGAAGTAAGCAGTATTTT. The rearrangement links TRBV14 to TRBJ2-3; D is perhaps TRBD2 (5 bases). The CDR3 spans 12 residues. The V and J ends lost 4 bases and 11 bases respectively, with 13 bases between them. Germline V gene lookup returns CDR1 SGHDN and CDR2 FVKESK.

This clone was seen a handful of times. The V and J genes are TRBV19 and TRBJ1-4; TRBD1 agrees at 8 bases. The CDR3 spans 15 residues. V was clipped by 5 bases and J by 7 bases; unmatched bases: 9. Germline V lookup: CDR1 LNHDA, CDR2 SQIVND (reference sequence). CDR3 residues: CASSQTGDGAEKLFF. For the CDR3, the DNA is TGTGCCAGTAGTCAGACAGGGGATGGGGCTGAAAAACTGTTTTTT.

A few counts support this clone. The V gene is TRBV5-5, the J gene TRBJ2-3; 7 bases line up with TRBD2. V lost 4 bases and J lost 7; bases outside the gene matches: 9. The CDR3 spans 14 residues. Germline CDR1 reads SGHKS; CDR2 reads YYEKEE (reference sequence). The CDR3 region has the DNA TGTGCCAGCAGCCGGGGAGGGGATGAGAATACGCAGTATTTT. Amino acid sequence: CASSRGGDENTQYF.

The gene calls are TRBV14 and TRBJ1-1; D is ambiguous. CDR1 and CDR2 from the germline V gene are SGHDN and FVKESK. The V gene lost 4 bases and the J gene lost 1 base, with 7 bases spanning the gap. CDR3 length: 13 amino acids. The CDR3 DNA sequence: TGTGCCAGCAGCCTTATGTCGAACACTGAAGCTTTCTTT. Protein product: CASSLMSNTEAFF. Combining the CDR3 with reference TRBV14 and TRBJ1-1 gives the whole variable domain EAGVTQFPSHSVIEKGQTVTLRCDPISGHDNLYWYRRVMGKEIKFLLHFVKESKQDESGMPNNRFLAERTGGTYSTLKVQPAELEDSGVYFCASSLMSNTEAFFGQGTRLTVV.

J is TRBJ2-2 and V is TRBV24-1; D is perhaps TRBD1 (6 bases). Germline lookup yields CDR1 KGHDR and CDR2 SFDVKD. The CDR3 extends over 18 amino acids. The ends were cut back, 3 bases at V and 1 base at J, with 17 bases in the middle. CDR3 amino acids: CATSDTRGESLNTGELFF. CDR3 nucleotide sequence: TGTGCCACCAGTGATACCAGGGGCGAGAGTTTGAACACCGGGGAGCTGTTTTTT.

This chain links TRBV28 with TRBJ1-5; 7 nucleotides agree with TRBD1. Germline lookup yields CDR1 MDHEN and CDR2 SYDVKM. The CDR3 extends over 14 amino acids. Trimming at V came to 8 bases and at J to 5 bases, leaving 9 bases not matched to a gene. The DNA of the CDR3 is TGTGCCAGCCTTACCGGGACAGCTTATCAGCCCCAGCATTTT. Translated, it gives CASLTGTAYQPQHF. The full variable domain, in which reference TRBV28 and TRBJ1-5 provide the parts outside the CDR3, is DVKVTQSSRYLVKRTGEKVFLECVQDMDHENMFWYRQDPGLGLRLIYFSYDVKMKEKGDIPEGYSVSREKKERFSLILESASTNQTSMYLCASLTGTAYQPQHFGDGTRLSIL.